Listed here is a single TCR beta chain. What it binds is unknown. These data originate in a study of shared clonotypes between healthy human individuals. Donors, healthy HIV-negative adults, lacked recent acute infections or vaccinations. Findings and caveats of the study: Only blood underwent sampling, and tissue repertoires likely differ.

Genomic DNA of each subset was evenly split across several immunoSEQ plates. The protocol was immunoSEQ multiplex PCR, while the TCRdb copy is restricted to in-frame clones and leaves out a portion. In the table there are almost 750,000 clones, approximately 72% of which are singletons. The sequenced sample consisted of memory CD4+ T cells sorted from blood. Subset noted: CD45RA-negative fraction. The source is a woman aged 25-40 years in good health.

CDR3 bases: TGTGCCAGCAGTGACAGGGCCGAGCAGTACTTC. It specifies CASSDRAEQYF. The chain has TRBV2 and TRBJ2-7, with D possibly TRBD1 on 5 matching bases. The germline gives CDR1 SNHLY, CDR2 FYNNEI. V was clipped by 3 bases and J by 6 bases, with 6 bases between them. The CDR3 length is 11 residues. The entire variable domain, with the rest obtained from reference TRBV2 and TRBJ2-7, is as follows: EPEVTQTPSHQVTQMGQEVILRCVPISNHLYFYWYRQILGQKVEFLVSFYNNEISEKSEIFDDQFSVERPDGSNFTLKIRSTKLEDSAMYFCASSDRAEQYFGPGTRLTVT.